This record concerns one T cell receptor beta chain sequence. No antigen is known for it. This sample was taken from a study of blood T cells in healthy people across ages. Study observations and caveats: In long-lived donors, naive CD4+ cell counts and diversity exceeded those of aged donors. Possibly confounding the expanded clonotype changes was the fact that donor CMV status was unknown.

In each sample, at least 6.5 million PBMCs were isolated. With each sample, at least 5 micrograms of total RNA were extracted. For the second PCR, which ran for roughly 7 to 11 cycles, a sample-barcoded 5' primer and a J-beta primer mix were used. TCRdb fed the 5' RACE reads into MiXCR, producing one record per CDR3 protein. The table shows approximately 800,000 distinct CDR3 sequences, with roughly 35% occurring only once. Germline CDR1 SGHTA, CDR2 FQGNSA. The CDR3 length is 15 residues. Germline trimming cut 1 base from V and 13 bases from J; bases unmatched to any gene: 12. The source material was blood. This clonotype originated in a man younger than 30 in good health. The chain joins TRBV7-2 to TRBJ2-1; 8 nucleotides match TRBD1. The CDR3 sequence is CASSLVGQGGETQFF. In nucleotides, the CDR3 is TGTGCCAGCAGCTTAGTCGGACAGGGCGGAGAGACCCAGTTCTTC.